Shown below are 11 T cell receptor beta chains from a single sample sequenced in a study of shared clonotypes between healthy human individuals. Data came from immunoSEQ multiplex PCR; TCRdb stores just in-frame clones and leaves some out. The sample has under 600,000 clones; more than 95% are singletons. Naive CD8 isolation took CD45RO-negative cells positively selected for CCR7 and excluded terminally differentiated effector memory CD45RA+ cells. The sequenced sample consisted of naive CD8+ T cells sorted from blood. These receptor sequences come from a young man in good health.

The chain combines TRBV5-4 with TRBJ2-7; possibly TRBD1 for D (5 bases). V gave up 4 bases and J gave up 0 bases, with 14 bases separating them. Germline assignment: CDR1 SGHNT and CDR2 YYREEE (reference sequence). The CDR3 is made up of 15 amino acids. The CDR3 protein is CASSPPRASSYEQYF. The CDR3 nucleotides are TGTGCCAGCAGCCCTCCCAGGGCGAGCTCCTACGAGCAGTACTTC. The entire variable domain, with the rest obtained from reference TRBV5-4 and TRBJ2-7, is as follows: ETGVTQSPTHLIKTRGQQVTLRCSSQSGHNTVSWYQQALGQGPQFIFQYYREEENGRGNFPPRFSGLQFPNYSSELNVNALELDDSALYLCASSPPRASSYEQYFGPGTRLTVT.

The rearrangement joins TRBV27 to TRBJ1-1; 8 nucleotides line up with TRBD1. V trimming: 6 bases; J trimming: 0 bases; junction bases outside the gene matches: 12. The CDR3 runs 17 residues. Germline CDR1 reads MNHEY; CDR2 reads SMNVEV (reference sequence). As DNA, the CDR3 is TGTGCCAGCAGCCTATTATCCCCGACAGGGGTGAACACTGAAGCTTTCTTT. It yields the protein CASSLLSPTGVNTEAFF.

CDR3 residues: CASSRLAGGETQYF. The DNA for the CDR3 is TGTGCCAGCAGTAGACTAGCGGGAGGGGAGACCCAGTACTTC. The rearrangement uses TRBV6-1 and TRBJ2-5; 14 positions match TRBD2. Losses at the gene ends were 5 bases for V and 5 bases for J; bases not matched to a gene: 1. This CDR3 has 14 amino acids. CDR1 and CDR2 from the germline V gene are MNHNS and SASEGT.

V gene TRBV7-9 combines with J gene TRBJ1-5; D not certain. V was trimmed by 2 bases and J by 5 bases, leaving 7 bases between them. This CDR3 contains 13 residues. Germline CDR1 SEHNR, CDR2 FQNEAQ (reference sequence). The CDR3 spells CASSLSGYQPQHF. The DNA for the CDR3 is TGTGCCAGCAGCTTATCAGGTTATCAGCCCCAGCATTTT.

The gene calls are TRBV7-2 and TRBJ1-3; no reliable D call. Germline CDR1 SGHTA, CDR2 FQGNSA. CDR3 length: 15 amino acids. Trimming stripped 2 bases from V and 2 bases from J, with 10 bases between. The CDR3 is CASSLLAGTGNTIYF. The CDR3 bases are TGTGCCAGCAGCTTACTCGCGGGTACTGGAAACACCATATATTTT. Based on the CDR3 plus reference TRBV7-2 and TRBJ1-3, the full variable domain is GAGVSQSPSNKVTEKGKDVELRCDPISGHTALYWYRQSLGQGLEFLIYFQGNSAPDKSGLPSDRFSAERTGGSVSTLTIQRTQQEDSAVYLCASSLLAGTGNTIYFGEGSWLTVV.

The chain is built from TRBV11-3 and TRBJ2-2, with 12 bases fitting TRBD2. Per germline, CDR1 SGHNT and CDR2 YENEEA. With V trimmed by 0 bases and J by 0 bases, 5 bases remained unmatched. The CDR3 covers 19 residues. The DNA of the CDR3 is TGTGCCAGCAGCTTAGATAAACTAGCGGGAGGTGCGAACACCGGGGAGCTGTTTTTT. This gives the protein CASSLDKLAGGANTGELFF.

The chain joins TRBV7-9 to TRBJ2-7; 9 bases align to TRBD1. The CDR3 is 14 residues long. The ends lost 5 bases at V and 3 bases at J; junction bases unmatched: 5. Germline CDR1 reads SEHNR; CDR2 reads FQNEAQ (reference sequence). This chain's CDR3 is CASSPGTGLYEQYF. CDR3 coding DNA: TGTGCCAGCAGCCCCGGGACAGGGCTCTACGAGCAGTACTTC. Combining the CDR3 with reference TRBV7-9 and TRBJ2-7 gives the whole variable domain DTGVSQNPRHKITKRGQNVTFRCDPISEHNRLYWYRQTLGQGPEFLTYFQNEAQLEKSRLLSDRFSAERPKGSFSTLEIQRTEQGDSAMYLCASSPGTGLYEQYFGPGTRLTVT.

The chain recombines TRBV5-4 with TRBJ2-1; D is possibly TRBD2 (6 bases). With 2 bases removed from V and 11 bases from J, the gap between germline ends came to 8 bases. The CDR3 is made up of 11 amino acids. Germline assignment: CDR1 SGHNT and CDR2 YYREEE (reference sequence). The chain's CDR3 is CASSFSGQQFF. The CDR3 DNA reads TGTGCCAGCAGCTTTAGCGGACAGCAGTTCTTC. Full variable domain (missing parts from reference TRBV5-4 and TRBJ2-1): ETGVTQSPTHLIKTRGQQVTLRCSSQSGHNTVSWYQQALGQGPQFIFQYYREEENGRGNFPPRFSGLQFPNYSSELNVNALELDDSALYLCASSFSGQQFFGPGTRLTVL.

The gene calls are TRBV27 and TRBJ1-2; D is unclear. CDR1 MNHEY and CDR2 SMNVEV come from the germline V gene (reference sequence). Trimming left V 3 bases short and J 2 bases short, with 7 bases between. CDR3 length: 13 residues. The CDR3 DNA reads TGTGCCAGCAGTTTCGGCAGAAACTATGGCTACACCTTC. Translating gives CASSFGRNYGYTF.

The V gene is TRBV5-4, the J gene TRBJ1-2; 12 bases fit TRBD1. The CDR3 sequence is 14 residues long. Germline lookup yields CDR1 SGHNT and CDR2 YYREEE (reference sequence). Germline trimming cut 4 bases from V and 4 bases from J; bases unmatched to any gene: 2. CDR3 protein: CASSRDRGLYGYTF. CDR3 in DNA: TGTGCCAGCAGCCGGGACAGGGGGCTCTATGGCTACACCTTC. Supplemented by reference TRBV5-4 and TRBJ1-2, the full variable domain reads ETGVTQSPTHLIKTRGQQVTLRCSSQSGHNTVSWYQQALGQGPQFIFQYYREEENGRGNFPPRFSGLQFPNYSSELNVNALELDDSALYLCASSRDRGLYGYTFGSGTRLTVV.

The chain combines TRBV2 with TRBJ1-2; 10 nucleotides align to TRBD1. The CDR3 has 14 residues. V dropped 3 bases and J dropped 2; count of bases not matched to a gene: 0. Germline V CDR1 and CDR2: SNHLY, FYNNEI. CDR3 residues: CASSEGQGNYGYTF. CDR3 in DNA: TGTGCCAGCAGTGAGGGACAGGGGAACTATGGCTACACCTTC.